A single sample is the source of the 5 T cell receptor beta chains below, sequenced in a study of T cell repertoires in cytomegalovirus infection. MiXCR was run by TCRdb on the reads, yielding one entry per CDR3 protein. The table has under 600,000 distinct CDR3 sequences, approximately 15% seen once; the top ten hold roughly a quarter. The sequencing input was CD8+ T cells from PBMCs. Source of these receptors: a human donor in good health (CMV status not recorded). Some clones in this sample may be carry-over from other donors' samples.

The genes are TRBV29-1 and TRBJ2-4; either TRBD1 or TRBD2 may supply D (5 bases each). CDR1 is SQVTM and CDR2 is ANQGSEA in the germline V gene. V was trimmed by 3 bases and J by 9 bases, leaving 9 bases between them. The CDR3 covers 11 residues. The CDR3 DNA is TGCAGCGTTGACAGGGCGGGCATTCAGTACTTC. Protein sequence: CSVDRAGIQYF.

In its sample, this clonotype was seen a few times. The CDR3 DNA is TGTGCCATCAGTGCGGGGCGAGAAGAGACCCAGTACTTC. Translated, it gives CAISAGREETQYF. This chain links TRBV10-3 with TRBJ2-5; D is perhaps TRBD1 or TRBD2 (5 bases each). Germline CDR1 reads ENHRY; CDR2 reads SYGVKD. This CDR3 is 13 amino acids long. Trimming shortened V by 4 bases and J by 3 bases, and 9 bases separated the two germline ends.

This clonotype was seen repeatedly, ten times or more. The V and J genes are TRBV7-9 and TRBJ1-3; no definite D call. The CDR3 runs 16 residues. CDR1 is SEHNR and CDR2 is FQNEAQ in the germline V gene (reference sequence). V was trimmed by 0 bases and J by 3 bases, leaving 12 bases between them. The chain's CDR3 is CASSLAPNRLGNTIYF. The CDR3 DNA reads TGTGCCAGCAGCTTAGCGCCCAATAGGCTTGGAAACACCATATATTTT.

V gene TRBV20-1 combines with J gene TRBJ2-1; the match to TRBD1 covers 9 bases. The CDR3 spans 14 residues. From germline, CDR1 is DFQATT and CDR2 SNEGSKA (reference sequence). The V and J ends lost 4 bases and 6 bases, in that order; junction bases with no gene match: 7. CDR3 region: CSANTGGAGNEQFF. The CDR3 nucleotides are TGCAGTGCTAACACAGGGGGCGCAGGCAATGAGCAGTTCTTC.

This chain links TRBV29-1 with TRBJ1-5; D perhaps matches TRBD1 (6 bases). V gave up 7 bases and J gave up 2 bases, with 12 bases separating them. The CDR3 has 13 amino acids. Germline values: CDR1 SQVTM, CDR2 ANQGSEA. The CDR3 sequence is CSGGPGRNQPQHF. The CDR3 DNA reads TGCAGCGGGGGGCCAGGACGCAATCAGCCCCAGCATTTT.